This T cell receptor beta chain was captured by sequencing in a study of shared clonotypes between healthy human individuals. Looked up from germline, CDR1 is MRHNA and CDR2 is SNTAGT. The CDR3 is 15 residues long. V trimming: 6 bases; J trimming: 0 bases; junction bases outside the gene matches: 7. Profiled with immunoSEQ multiplex PCR; TCRdb holds only in-frame clones, not every one. Seen here are around 1.4 million clones, just under 99% observed once, and the top ten hold approximately 0.4%. The sequenced sample consisted of naive CD4+ T cells sorted from blood. Described subset: CD45RA+ positively selected. The chain uses TRBV6-4 and TRBJ1-2, with 7 bases identical to TRBD1. The TCR comes from a man aged 25 to 40 in good health. For the CDR3, the DNA is TGTGCCAGCAGCGTCCGGGACAGCTCTAACTATGGCTACACCTTC. It is translated as CASSVRDSSNYGYTF.